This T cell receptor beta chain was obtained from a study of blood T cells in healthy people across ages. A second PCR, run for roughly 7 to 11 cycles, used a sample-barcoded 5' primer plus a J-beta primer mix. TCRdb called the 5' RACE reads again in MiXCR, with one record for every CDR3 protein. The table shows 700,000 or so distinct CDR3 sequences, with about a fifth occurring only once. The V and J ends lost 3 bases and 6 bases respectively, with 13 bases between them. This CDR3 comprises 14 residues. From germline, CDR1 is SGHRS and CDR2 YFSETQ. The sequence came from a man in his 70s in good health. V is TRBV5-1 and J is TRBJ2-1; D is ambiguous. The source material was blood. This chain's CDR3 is CASSSAVGGNEQFF. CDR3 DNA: TGCGCCAGCAGCTCGGCCGTGGGCGGCAATGAGCAGTTCTTC.